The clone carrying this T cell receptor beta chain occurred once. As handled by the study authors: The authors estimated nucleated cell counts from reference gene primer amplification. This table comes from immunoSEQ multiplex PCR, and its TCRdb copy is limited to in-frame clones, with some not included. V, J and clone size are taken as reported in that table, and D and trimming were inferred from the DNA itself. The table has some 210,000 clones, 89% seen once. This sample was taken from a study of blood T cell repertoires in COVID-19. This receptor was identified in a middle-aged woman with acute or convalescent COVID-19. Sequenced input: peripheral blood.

The CDR3, as DNA: TGTGCCAGCAGCGTAGGGGCAGGTGGCCTGAATCAGCCCCAGCATTTT. Translation gives CASSVGAGGLNQPQHF. This chain links TRBV9 with TRBJ1-5, with unresolved D. V was shortened by 0 bases and J by 4 bases, with 14 bases between the two germline ends. Germline lookup yields CDR1 SGDLS and CDR2 YYNGEE. CDR3 length equals 16 residues.